The 30 T cell receptor beta chains below come from one sample, sequenced in a study of cytomegalovirus exposure and HLA in healthy donors. The PCR employed 60 Vbeta primers together with 13 Jbeta primers. Only in-frame clones appear in the TCRdb table, and some are missing; sequencing was by immunoSEQ multiplex PCR. In total, the table holds about 39,000 clones. Material: PBMCs. Receptors originate from a woman aged 30 to 39 in good health and CMV-seropositive.

The chain employs TRBV10-3 and TRBJ1-1, with TRBD1 as a possible D gene (6 bases). CDR1 is ENHRY and CDR2 is SYGVKD in the germline V gene. V was trimmed by 2 bases and J by 0 bases, leaving 13 bases between them. CDR3 length: 16 residues. The chain's CDR3 is CAISEIGQGMNTEAFF. The CDR3, as DNA: TGTGCCATCAGTGAGATCGGGCAGGGGATGAACACTGAAGCTTTCTTT.

This rearrangement joins TRBV11-2 to TRBJ2-1; 7 nucleotides align to TRBD2. V was clipped by 5 bases and J by 4 bases; unmatched bases: 8. This CDR3 is 15 amino acids long. Germline CDR1 SGHAT, CDR2 FQNNGV. CDR3 sequence (DNA): TGTGCCAGCAGCCCCCGGGACTATCTATACAATGAGCAGTTCTTC. Translated: CASSPRDYLYNEQFF.

V usage is TRBV28 and J usage is TRBJ2-1; 8 bases map to TRBD2. V lost 7 bases, J lost 3 bases, and 5 bases stayed unmatched. The CDR3 has 14 amino acids. Germline V gene sequence: CDR1 MDHEN, CDR2 SYDVKM. Written as DNA, the CDR3 is TGTGCCAGCATTACTAGCGGACTCTACAATGAGCAGTTCTTC. The encoded protein is CASITSGLYNEQFF.

V gene TRBV19 combines with J gene TRBJ2-1, with a tentative D call TRBD2 (6 bases). Trimming pared 5 bases from V and 6 bases from J, leaving 14 bases between. CDR1 is LNHDA and CDR2 is SQIVND in the germline V gene (reference sequence). This CDR3 spans 14 amino acids. Here the CDR3 DNA reads TGTGCCAGTAGTCCCCCGACTAGTGCCAATGAGCAGTTCTTC. This sequence encodes CASSPPTSANEQFF. The whole variable domain, filled in from reference TRBV19 and TRBJ2-1, reads DGGITQSPKYLFRKEGQNVTLSCEQNLNHDAMYWYRQDPGQGLRLIYYSQIVNDFQKGDIAEGYSVSREKKESFPLTVTSAQKNPTAFYLCASSPPTSANEQFFGPGTRLTVL.

V and J are TRBV20-1 and TRBJ1-1; the D gene is possibly TRBD1 (5 bases). Germline CDR1 is DFQATT and CDR2 is SNEGSKA (reference sequence). V was shortened by 5 bases and J by 8 bases, with 6 bases between the two germline ends. The CDR3 loop spans 9 amino acids. The DNA for the CDR3 is TGCAGTGCTCGGACAGAAGCTTTCTTT. Protein sequence: CSARTEAFF.

This chain connects TRBV19 to TRBJ1-6; D may be TRBD1 (6 bases). The CDR3 sequence is 15 residues long. Trimming took 1 base from V and 9 from J, leaving 13 bases between them. CDR1 is LNHDA, CDR2 SQIVND, per germline (reference sequence). This CDR3 is CASSIVPNRASPLHF. The CDR3 DNA reads TGTGCCAGTAGTATAGTCCCTAACAGGGCTTCACCCCTCCACTTT.

The rearrangement uses TRBV28 and TRBJ2-7, with D hard to call. V was shortened by 5 bases and J by 0 bases, with 14 bases between the two germline ends. This CDR3 comprises 15 residues. Germline lookup yields CDR1 MDHEN and CDR2 SYDVKM. Here the CDR3 reads CASSPGSLTSYEQYF. The CDR3 DNA follows: TGTGCCAGCAGTCCAGGTTCCCTCACCTCCTACGAGCAGTACTTC.

V gene TRBV6-5 combines with J gene TRBJ2-2; TRBD2 matches at 14 bases. The CDR3 consists of 16 residues. Germline V gene lookup returns CDR1 MNHEY and CDR2 SVGAGI. V trimming: 2 bases; J trimming: 5 bases; junction bases outside the gene matches: 1. The DNA of the CDR3 is TGTGCCAGCAGTTACCGGACTAGCGGGAGGACCGGGGAGCTGTTTTTT. This sequence encodes CASSYRTSGRTGELFF.

The chain combines TRBV5-1 with TRBJ2-5; D may be TRBD1 (5 bases). The J call may be incorrect, as the DNA end agrees better with TRBJ2-7. This CDR3 is 13 amino acids long. In germline, CDR1 is SGHRS, CDR2 YFSETQ. The CDR3 spells CASSTDSAGEQYF. CDR3 bases: TGCGCCAGCAGCACCGACAGTGCCGGCGAGCAGTACTTC.

This chain joins TRBV30 and TRBJ2-2; tentative D call: TRBD1 (5 bases). This CDR3 is 11 amino acids long. Trimming left V 6 bases short and J 5 bases short, with 7 bases between. The germline V gene encodes CDR1 GTSNPN and CDR2 SVGIG (reference sequence). This chain's CDR3 is CACSGTGELFF. CDR3 bases: TGTGCCTGTTCAGGGACCGGGGAGCTGTTTTTT.

V usage is TRBV5-6 and J usage is TRBJ2-5, with 10 bases aligning to TRBD2. Germline lookup yields CDR1 SGHDT and CDR2 YYEEEE. The junction had 7 bases not matched to a gene; V was cut back by 0 bases and J by 5 bases. The CDR3 has 16 amino acids. CDR3 amino acids: CASSLETGTSVETQYF. CDR3 DNA sequence: TGTGCCAGCAGCTTGGAGACTGGGACTAGCGTGGAGACCCAGTACTTC.

The rearrangement joins TRBV2 to TRBJ2-1; TRBD2 matches at 7 bases. This CDR3 contains 15 residues. Germline V lookup: CDR1 SNHLY, CDR2 FYNNEI. Germline trimming cut 8 bases from V and 0 bases from J; bases unmatched to any gene: 7. The CDR3: CASLEGGGSYNEQFF. The DNA for the CDR3 is TGTGCCAGCTTAGAAGGCGGGGGCTCCTACAATGAGCAGTTCTTC.

This rearrangement joins TRBV7-9 to TRBJ2-7; D perhaps matches TRBD2 (5 bases). Trimming removed 8 bases from V and 7 bases from J, with 21 bases in between. The CDR3 has 14 amino acids. CDR1 is SEHNR and CDR2 is FQNEAQ in the germline V gene (reference sequence). The CDR3 DNA sequence: TGTGCCAGCGTCCCGGGAAGTCAGGCCTTGGAGCAGTACTTC. This translates into CASVPGSQALEQYF.

CDR3 loop: CASSIGEPSSYNSPLHF. CDR3 DNA: TGTGCCAGTAGTATCGGAGAACCAAGCTCCTATAATTCACCCCTCCACTTT. The V and J genes are TRBV19 and TRBJ1-6; D is undetermined. This CDR3 spans 17 amino acids. V lost 3 bases and J 0 bases, leaving 12 bases between the germline ends. Germline CDR1 is LNHDA and CDR2 is SQIVND (reference sequence).

The chain has TRBV27 and TRBJ1-2; D perhaps matches TRBD1 (5 bases). V shed 0 bases and J shed 4 bases, with 18 bases lying between them. This CDR3 has 17 amino acids. Looked up from germline, CDR1 is MNHEY and CDR2 is SMNVEV (reference sequence). DNA for the CDR3: TGTGCCAGCAGTTTATCGAAGCGGGGGGAGTCAGGCTATGGCTACACCTTC. This sequence encodes CASSLSKRGESGYGYTF.

CDR3 loop: CASTYGTTINIQYF. The CDR3 region has the DNA TGTGCCAGTACTTACGGGACTACCATAAACATTCAGTACTTC. V gene TRBV2 combines with J gene TRBJ2-4; TRBD2 agrees at 7 bases. The germline gives CDR1 SNHLY, CDR2 FYNNEI. The CDR3 extends over 14 amino acids. V lost 9 bases to trimming and J lost 6 bases; unmatched junction nucleotides: 11.

The chain has TRBV28 and TRBJ2-5; 8 bases agree with TRBD1. TRBJ2-7 matches the DNA end more closely, so the J call is doubtful. There are 16 residues in the CDR3. Germline values: CDR1 MDHEN, CDR2 SYDVKM. As DNA, the CDR3 is TGTGCCAGCAGTTTATGGGGAGGACAGGGAGTATACGAGCAGTACTTC. This sequence encodes CASSLWGGQGVYEQYF.

The chain recombines TRBV7-2 with TRBJ2-1, with 11 bases aligning to TRBD1. This CDR3 has 16 residues. The germline gives CDR1 SGHTA, CDR2 FQGNSA. Trimming cost V 1 base and J 3 bases; bases outside gene matches: 2. CDR3 coding DNA: TGTGCCAGCAGCTTAGGTGGGACAGGGGGCTACAATGAGCAGTTCTTC. Protein product: CASSLGGTGGYNEQFF. The complete variable domain, with remaining parts taken from reference TRBV7-2 and TRBJ2-1, reads GAGVSQSPSNKVTEKGKDVELRCDPISGHTALYWYRQSLGQGLEFLIYFQGNSAPDKSGLPSDRFSAERTGGSVSTLTIQRTQQEDSAVYLCASSLGGTGGYNEQFFGPGTRLTVL.

The chain uses TRBV28 and TRBJ2-7, with no clear D. V dropped 1 base and J dropped 5 bases, with 3 bases sitting between them. Germline values: CDR1 MDHEN, CDR2 SYDVKM. CDR3 length: 11 residues. CDR3 DNA sequence: TGTGCCAGCAGTTTATCTGACGAGCAGTACTTC. Its protein product is CASSLSDEQYF.

The J gene is TRBJ2-3, the V gene TRBV5-4; 8 nucleotides align to TRBD1. Unmatched junction bases numbered 3, after V lost 2 bases and J lost 1 base. The CDR3 loop spans 15 amino acids. Germline CDR1 and CDR2: SGHNT and YYREEE (reference sequence). CDR3: CASSLQGQGTDTQYF. CDR3 nucleotides: TGTGCCAGCAGCTTACAGGGACAGGGCACAGATACGCAGTATTTT.

CDR3 bases: TGTGCCAGCATTAGGACAGGTATGAACACTGAAGCTTTCTTT. It yields the protein CASIRTGMNTEAFF. The rearrangement joins TRBV6-5 to TRBJ1-1, with 7 bases aligning to TRBD1. Trimming took 7 bases from V and 0 from J; bases not matched to a gene: 5. CDR1 and CDR2 (germline): MNHEY, SVGAGI. This CDR3 region has 14 residues.

The chain uses TRBV18 and TRBJ1-1; TRBD1 matches at 7 bases. Germline CDR1 KGHSH, CDR2 LQKENI. V dropped 5 bases and J dropped 1; count of bases not matched to a gene: 16. The CDR3 is made up of 18 amino acids. CDR3 nucleotide sequence: TGTGCCAGCTCATCCTTTACCACTTCAACAGGGGCGAACACTGAAGCTTTCTTT. Residues: CASSSFTTSTGANTEAFF.

The rearrangement joins TRBV7-6 to TRBJ1-1; D is unresolved. V gave up 5 bases and J gave up 1 base, with 14 bases separating them. Germline-derived CDR1 and CDR2 are SGHVS and FNYEAQ. This CDR3 contains 15 residues. CDR3 sequence (DNA): TGTGCCAGCAGCCTCACCACAGACCCGAACACTGAAGCTTTCTTT. This encodes CASSLTTDPNTEAFF.

The chain has TRBV19 and TRBJ1-2; TRBD1 matches at 10 bases. The CDR3 sequence is 13 residues long. CDR1 is LNHDA, CDR2 SQIVND, per germline (reference sequence). Trimming took 10 bases from V and 5 from J; bases not matched to a gene: 7. CDR3 sequence reads: CATRDRGIYGYTF. The CDR3 region has the DNA TGTGCCACGCGGGACAGGGGAATATATGGCTACACCTTC.

J is TRBJ1-6 and V is TRBV14; 7 nucleotides match TRBD1. The CDR3 has 17 residues. Germline trimming cut 0 bases from V and 4 bases from J; bases unmatched to any gene: 6. Germline V gene lookup returns CDR1 SGHDN and CDR2 FVKESK. The CDR3 sequence: CASSQDVGGQYNSPLHF. The CDR3 bases are TGTGCCAGCAGCCAAGATGTGGGGGGACAGTATAATTCACCCCTCCACTTT.

The chain couples TRBV7-9 to TRBJ1-1; 9 bases are shared with TRBD1. CDR3 length equals 16 residues. Germline trimming cut 1 base from V and 1 base from J; bases unmatched to any gene: 4. Germline CDR1 SEHNR, CDR2 FQNEAQ (reference sequence). CDR3 in DNA: TGTGCCAGCAGCTTAGATCCGGGACAGGGGAACACTGAAGCTTTCTTT. Encoded protein: CASSLDPGQGNTEAFF.

The chain joins TRBV10-3 to TRBJ2-7; 9 bases match TRBD2. CDR1 and CDR2 from the germline V gene are ENHRY and SYGVKD. With 6 bases clipped from V and 3 bases from J, the junction kept 18 bases outside the gene matches. The CDR3 runs to 18 residues. The CDR3 DNA sequence: TGTGCCATCAGGCCAACCGCTTCGACTAGCGGAACGAACTACGAGCAGTACTTC. Protein sequence: CAIRPTASTSGTNYEQYF.

The chain couples TRBV29-1 to TRBJ2-3; 12 nucleotides match TRBD2. The CDR3 is made up of 16 amino acids. Germline V gives CDR1 SQVTM, CDR2 ANQGSEA. J lost 0 bases, V lost 2 bases, and 3 bases had no gene match. This CDR3 reads CSVERGTSGSTDTQYF. The CDR3 nucleotides are TGCAGCGTTGAAAGGGGGACTAGCGGGAGCACAGATACGCAGTATTTT.

The chain is built from TRBV5-5 and TRBJ1-4; D is uncertain. Germline V gene data show CDR1 as SGHKS and CDR2 as YYEKEE (reference sequence). The CDR3 sequence is 12 residues long. V was cut by 0 bases and J by 8 bases, with 5 bases left in between. The DNA of the CDR3 is TGTGCCAGCAGCTTGGCCGGGGAAAAACTGTTTTTT. It is translated as CASSLAGEKLFF.

J is TRBJ1-2 and V is TRBV28; 7 nucleotides align to TRBD1. This CDR3 has 13 residues. Germline loops: CDR1 MDHEN, CDR2 SYDVKM. The V gene end was trimmed by 5 bases and the J gene end by 3 bases; junction bases not matched to a gene: 3. CDR3 nucleotides: TGTGCCAGCAGTCCCGGACAGGACTATGGCTACACCTTC. Amino acids: CASSPGQDYGYTF.